This note documents a single T cell receptor beta chain sequence. The antigen is not known. This sample was taken from a study of T-cell reconstitution after alpha-beta-depleted transplantation in children. Study-level points and caveats: Some patients owed their high day-60 TCRbeta diversity to surviving recipient T cells and thymic progenitors. Reported findings indicate that, about two months after transplant, alpha-beta T cells came from several hundred expanded clones, which were derived from non-depleted graft cells. Counts and diversity of T cells one year after transplant came mostly from newly produced T cells.

For TCRbeta, the library was prepared with unique molecular identifiers. TCRdb passed the PCR reads through MiXCR, listing each CDR3 protein once. The sample has 440,000 or so distinct CDR3 sequences, approximately 41% seen once; the top ten hold roughly 27%. Germline lookup yields CDR1 DFQATT and CDR2 SNEGSKA (reference sequence). The CDR3 is made up of 15 amino acids. V shed 0 bases and J 8 bases; nucleotides not matched to a gene: 7. Specimen: PBMCs, collected before TCRalphabeta/CD19-depleted stem cell transplant. V usage is TRBV20-1 and J usage is TRBJ1-6; TRBD1 aligns across 7 bases. The TCR was taken from a girl aged 2-9 years with aplastic anemia, due to receive a stem cell transplant. DNA of the CDR3: TGCAGTGCTAGAGAGCCTGGCAGGGGGGATTCACCCCTCCACTTT. It codes for CSAREPGRGDSPLHF.